Below are 26 T cell receptor beta chains sequenced from a single sample in a study of post-analysis software for immune sequencing data. Study results and limitations: In patients, about five TRBV segments were more frequent than in controls, with TRBV5-6, TRBV5-1 and TRBV20-1 among them.

Carried by the TCR beta cDNA libraries were unique molecular identifiers. TCRdb ran MiXCR on the PCR reads and lists one entry per CDR3 protein. The sample consists of 820,000 or so distinct CDR3 sequences, about 53% of them appearing once. No antigen has been assigned to these receptors. Material for sequencing was blood. These receptors were taken from a girl aged 10-17 years with multiple sclerosis.

The J gene is TRBJ2-4, the V gene TRBV20-1; 7 bases map to TRBD1. The J call may be wrong; the DNA end is better matched by TRBJ2-7. The germline gives CDR1 DFQATT, CDR2 SNEGSKA (reference sequence). CDR3 length: 13 amino acids. The CDR3, as DNA: TGCAGTGCCTGGGACAGAGCCAAAGACGAGCAGTACTTC. Protein sequence: CSAWDRAKDEQYF.

The chain has TRBV5-1 and TRBJ2-3, with D possibly matching TRBD1 (6 bases). Germline V CDR1 and CDR2: SGHRS, YFSETQ. The CDR3 extends over 15 amino acids. Trimming took off 2 bases at V and 1 base at J, with 11 bases between the two ends. DNA for the CDR3: TGCGCCAGCAGCTTAAATGGGGGCGGCACAGATACGCAGTATTTT. It is translated as CASSLNGGGTDTQYF.

The chain links TRBV7-9 to TRBJ2-1, with D perhaps assigned TRBD1 or TRBD2 (5 bases each). The V end was cut by 4 bases, the J end by 5 bases, with 15 bases between. Germline V gene data show CDR1 as SEHNR and CDR2 as FQNEAQ (reference sequence). This CDR3 region has 15 residues. The CDR3, as DNA: TGTGCCAGCAGCTCCGCGCAGGTGGGGGACAATGAGCAGTTCTTC. As protein: CASSSAQVGDNEQFF. Drawing the rest from reference TRBV7-9 and TRBJ2-1, the complete variable domain is DTGVSQNPRHKITKRGQNVTFRCDPISEHNRLYWYRQTLGQGPEFLTYFQNEAQLEKSRLLSDRFSAERPKGSFSTLEIQRTEQGDSAMYLCASSSAQVGDNEQFFGPGTRLTVL.

The CDR3 protein is CASSFSSGRAADTQYF. CDR3 DNA sequence: TGTGCCAGCAGCTTCTCTAGCGGGAGGGCCGCAGATACGCAGTATTTT. V and J are TRBV7-3 and TRBJ2-3; 12 bases are a match to TRBD2. The CDR3 spans 16 residues. The J segment lost 4 bases and the V segment lost 3 bases, leaving 5 bases of the junction unmatched. Germline assignment: CDR1 SGHTA and CDR2 FQGTGA.

This clonotype has more than one count but fewer than ten. V and J are TRBV25-1 and TRBJ2-3; D not certain. The CDR3 is 13 amino acids. The germline gives CDR1 MGHDK, CDR2 SYGVNS. Trimming took off 2 bases at V and 2 bases at J, with 5 bases between the two ends. CDR3 bases: TGTGCCAGCAGTGAAATCTACACAGATACGCAGTATTTT. It specifies CASSEIYTDTQYF.

This clonotype turned up a few times. The J gene is TRBJ2-7, the V gene TRBV7-8, with 9 bases matching TRBD1. The germline V gene has CDR1 SGHVS and CDR2 FQNEAQ. V was pared by 3 bases and J by 2 bases, with 5 bases of the junction left unmatched. This CDR3 is built from 15 residues. DNA for the CDR3: TGTGCCAGCAGCTTTTTGGGACAGGGCACCTACGAGCAGTACTTC. This translates into CASSFLGQGTYEQYF.

V gene TRBV14 combines with J gene TRBJ2-5; D is possibly TRBD1 (6 bases). The J call may be mistaken, given a closer DNA end match to TRBJ2-7. Germline V gene sequence: CDR1 SGHDN, CDR2 FVKESK. CDR3 size: 13 residues. The CDR3 spells CASSFPGEYEQYF. CDR3 coding DNA: TGTGCCAGCAGCTTCCCAGGGGAGTACGAGCAGTACTTC.

This clonotype was recorded a few times. This chain links TRBV27 with TRBJ2-5, with D tentatively TRBD2 (5 bases). The germline V gene encodes CDR1 MNHEY and CDR2 SMNVEV (reference sequence). Trimming left V 5 bases short and J 0 bases short, with 16 bases between. The CDR3 runs to 16 residues. The CDR3 loop is CASSPTWRRHQETQYF. As DNA, the CDR3 is TGTGCCAGCAGTCCGACTTGGAGGCGCCACCAAGAGACCCAGTACTTC.

The rearrangement links TRBV20-1 to TRBJ1-2; D possibly corresponds to TRBD1 (6 bases). The germline V gene has CDR1 DFQATT and CDR2 SNEGSKA (reference sequence). There are 14 residues in the CDR3. The V end was cut by 3 bases, the J end by 1 base, with 12 bases between. The CDR3 coding sequence is TGCAGTGCTAGCGACAGGATAAGTAACTATGGCTACACCTTC. As protein: CSASDRISNYGYTF.

The J gene is TRBJ2-7, the V gene TRBV7-9, with TRBD2 identical over 7 bases. The J call may not be correct, given that the DNA end is closer to TRBJ2-5. CDR1 and CDR2 (germline): SEHNR, FQNEAQ (reference sequence). CDR3 length: 17 amino acids. The CDR3 protein is CASSLGILGREEETQYF. Here the CDR3 DNA reads TGTGCCAGCAGCTTGGGGATTCTTGGGAGGGAAGAAGAGACCCAGTACTTC.

This clonotype has a handful of counts. CDR3 DNA: TGTGCCAGCAGCCCCCGGACTAGTTTTGATACGCAGTATTTT. The encoded protein is CASSPRTSFDTQYF. V and J are TRBV7-2 and TRBJ2-3, with 7 positions matching TRBD2. The CDR3 is 14 residues long. CDR1 is SGHTA and CDR2 is FQGNSA in the germline V gene. The ends lost 5 bases at V and 6 bases at J; junction bases unmatched: 8. Together with reference TRBV7-2 and TRBJ2-3, the CDR3 gives the full variable domain: GAGVSQSPSNKVTEKGKDVELRCDPISGHTALYWYRQSLGQGLEFLIYFQGNSAPDKSGLPSDRFSAERTGGSVSTLTIQRTQQEDSAVYLCASSPRTSFDTQYFGPGTRLTVL.

This clonotype was seen just once. The chain joins TRBV5-1 to TRBJ2-5, with TRBD1 matching over 7 bases. This CDR3 region has 15 residues. Trimming removed 0 bases from V and 0 bases from J; junction bases left unmatched: 2. CDR1 SGHRS and CDR2 YFSETQ come from the germline V gene. The CDR3 DNA follows: TGCGCCAGCAGCTTGGACAGGGGTCACCAAGAGACCCAGTACTTC. Encoded protein: CASSLDRGHQETQYF. Filled out from reference TRBV5-1 and TRBJ2-5, the complete variable domain reads KAGVTQTPRYLIKTRGQQVTLSCSPISGHRSVSWYQQTPGQGLQFLFEYFSETQRNKGNFPGRFSGRQFSNSRSEMNVSTLELGDSALYLCASSLDRGHQETQYFGPGTRLLVL.

This chain connects TRBV6-5 to TRBJ1-2, with TRBD1 as a possible D gene (6 bases). The V gene lost 4 bases and the J gene lost 8 bases, with 17 bases spanning the gap. From germline, CDR1 is MNHEY and CDR2 SVGAGI. The CDR3 sequence is 14 residues long. The CDR3 here is CASSSPDSPQGYTF. CDR3 DNA: TGTGCCAGCAGTTCCCCGGACAGTCCTCAGGGCTACACCTTC.

In its sample, this clonotype was seen a few times. This chain uses TRBV29-1 with TRBJ2-1; 11 positions match TRBD2. V dropped 7 bases and J dropped 5; count of bases not matched to a gene: 4. The CDR3 totals 13 residues. Germline CDR1 reads SQVTM; CDR2 reads ANQGSEA. The CDR3 bases are TGCAGCGCCCTAGCGGGAGGTAACAATGAGCAGTTCTTC. This encodes CSALAGGNNEQFF.

V gene TRBV20-1 combines with J gene TRBJ2-5; TRBD2 agrees at 9 bases. This CDR3 spans 19 amino acids. J lost 4 bases, V lost 0 bases, and 18 bases had no gene match. The germline gives CDR1 DFQATT, CDR2 SNEGSKA (reference sequence). The CDR3 sequence is CSARDGMASGDGPGETQYF. The CDR3 bases are TGCAGTGCTAGAGATGGTATGGCTAGCGGGGATGGGCCGGGAGAGACCCAGTACTTC.

This clonotype was observed a single time. The chain joins TRBV15 to TRBJ2-5; 7 bases fit TRBD1. CDR1 and CDR2 from the germline V gene are LNHNV and YYDKDF (reference sequence). The CDR3 has 14 amino acids. Trimming cost V 1 base and J 13 bases; bases outside gene matches: 12. The CDR3 loop is CATSRVLGHPGGYF. CDR3 nucleotides: TGTGCCACCAGCAGAGTTCTCGGACACCCAGGGGGGTACTTC.

The rearrangement links TRBV12-3 or TRBV12-4 to TRBJ2-5, with 11 bases fitting TRBD2. The junction had 3 bases not matched to a gene; V was cut back by 1 base and J by 5 bases. CDR3 length equals 15 residues. The CDR3 protein is CASSLGLAGMETQYF. The CDR3 DNA follows: TGTGCCAGCAGTTTAGGACTAGCGGGAATGGAGACCCAGTACTTC.

The J gene is TRBJ2-1, the V gene TRBV2; possible D gene TRBD1, 5 bases. The germline gives CDR1 SNHLY, CDR2 FYNNEI. V was shortened by 10 bases and J by 4 bases, with 17 bases between the two germline ends. The CDR3 contains 14 residues. CDR3 residues: CATGKQGAYNEQFF. The CDR3 nucleotides read TGTGCCACCGGTAAACAAGGGGCGTACAATGAGCAGTTCTTC.

This clonotype appeared a few times. As DNA, the CDR3 is TGTGCCAGCAGCTTCACACAGGGGGGATCTAACTATGGCTACACCTTC. It codes for CASSFTQGGSNYGYTF. This chain uses TRBV7-8 with TRBJ1-2, with 8 bases fitting TRBD1. Per germline, CDR1 SGHVS and CDR2 FQNEAQ. V gave up 3 bases and J gave up 0 bases; unmatched junction bases: 6. The CDR3 is made up of 16 amino acids.

The J gene is TRBJ2-4, the V gene TRBV4-1; TRBD1 matches at 9 bases. Germline CDR1 and CDR2: MGHRA and YSYEKL. The ends lost 0 bases at V and 8 bases at J; junction bases unmatched: 8. This CDR3 has 16 residues. This chain's CDR3 is CASSQEGTGRGYIQYF. The CDR3 DNA is TGCGCCAGCAGCCAAGAAGGGACAGGGCGGGGGTACATTCAGTACTTC.

The sample holds a few counts of this clonotype. The J gene is TRBJ2-6, the V gene TRBV6-2 or TRBV6-3, with D hard to call. Germline V lookup: CDR1 MNHEY, CDR2 SVGEGT. The CDR3 extends over 16 amino acids. V was clipped by 0 bases and J by 0 bases, with 6 bases between them. DNA for the CDR3: TGTGCCAGCAGTTACTCGCTGGGCTCTGGGGCCAACGTCCTGACTTTC. This encodes CASSYSLGSGANVLTF.

The rearrangement links TRBV11-2 to TRBJ1-5, with D possibly being TRBD1 (6 bases). Trimming removed 5 bases from V and 7 bases from J, with 18 bases in between. The CDR3 is made up of 15 amino acids. Germline CDR1 reads SGHAT; CDR2 reads FQNNGV. The CDR3 is CASSRGAGAGQPQHF. In nucleotides, the CDR3 is TGTGCCAGCAGCCGAGGGGCGGGGGCCGGGCAGCCCCAGCATTTT.

The genes are TRBV5-1 and TRBJ2-7, with D possibly matching TRBD2 (5 bases). The J call is in doubt because the DNA end fits TRBJ2-1 better. This CDR3 spans 15 amino acids. CDR1 and CDR2 (germline): SGHRS, YFSETQ. The CDR3 loop is CASSETLGDYNEQFF. Written as DNA, the CDR3 is TGCGCCAGCAGCGAGACACTAGGAGACTACAATGAGCAGTTCTTC.

CDR3 residues: CASSPRRLAGVPALNSYNEQFF. CDR3 DNA: TGTGCCAGCAGCCCTCGGCGACTAGCGGGAGTTCCCGCCTTAAACTCCTACAATGAGCAGTTCTTC. The chain couples TRBV12-3 or TRBV12-4 to TRBJ2-1; 12 bases are a match to TRBD2. This CDR3 region has 22 residues. Trimming cost V 6 bases and J 0 bases; bases outside gene matches: 21.

This chain links TRBV10-2 with TRBJ2-4, with 10 bases fitting TRBD2. Matching the DNA end better, TRBJ2-7 makes the J call doubtful. Germline-derived CDR1 and CDR2 are WSHSY and SAAADI. The length of the CDR3 is 15 residues. For the CDR3, the DNA is TGCGCCAGCAAGACCCGGACTAGCGGCACCTACGAGCAGTACTTC. Its protein product is CASKTRTSGTYEQYF.

The rearrangement joins TRBV4-2 to TRBJ2-3, with TRBD2 matching over 7 bases. Looked up from germline, CDR1 is LGHNA and CDR2 is YNFKEQ. The CDR3 spans 15 residues. The trim removed 5 bases at V and 4 bases at J, leaving 9 bases unmatched. The CDR3 DNA is TGTGCCAGCAGCAACTGGGGGGGAGGCCCAGATACGCAGTATTTT. It encodes CASSNWGGGPDTQYF.